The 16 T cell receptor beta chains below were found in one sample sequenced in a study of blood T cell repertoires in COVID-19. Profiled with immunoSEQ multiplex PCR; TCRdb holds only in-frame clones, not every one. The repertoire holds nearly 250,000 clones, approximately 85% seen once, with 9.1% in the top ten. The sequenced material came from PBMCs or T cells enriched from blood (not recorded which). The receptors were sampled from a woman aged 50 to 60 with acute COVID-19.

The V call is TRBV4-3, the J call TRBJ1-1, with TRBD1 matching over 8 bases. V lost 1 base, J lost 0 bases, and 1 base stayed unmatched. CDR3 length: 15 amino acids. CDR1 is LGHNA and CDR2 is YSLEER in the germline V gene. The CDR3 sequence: CASSQGGQVNTEAFF. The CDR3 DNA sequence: TGCGCCAGCAGCCAAGGGGGACAGGTGAACACTGAAGCTTTCTTT.

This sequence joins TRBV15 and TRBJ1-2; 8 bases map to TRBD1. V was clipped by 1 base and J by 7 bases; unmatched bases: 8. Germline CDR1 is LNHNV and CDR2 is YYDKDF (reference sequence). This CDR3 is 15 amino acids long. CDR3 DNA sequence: TGTGCCACCAGCAGAGCCTCAGGACAGGGAGCTGGCTACACCTTC. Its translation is CATSRASGQGAGYTF. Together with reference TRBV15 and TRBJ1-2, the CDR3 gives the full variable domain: DAMVIQNPRYQVTQFGKPVTLSCSQTLNHNVMYWYQQKSSQAPKLLFHYYDKDFNNEADTPDNFQSRRPNTSFCFLDIRSPGLGDTAMYLCATSRASGQGAGYTFGSGTRLTVV.

CDR3 sequence (DNA): TGTGCCAGCAGCTTATACCCCGCACAGGGGAACACCGGGGAGCTGTTTTTT. Its translation is CASSLYPAQGNTGELFF. This chain connects TRBV7-2 to TRBJ2-2, with D possibly TRBD1 on 6 matching bases. V gave up 2 bases and J gave up 1 base, with 14 bases separating them. The CDR3 has 17 amino acids. CDR1 is SGHTA and CDR2 is FQGNSA in the germline V gene.

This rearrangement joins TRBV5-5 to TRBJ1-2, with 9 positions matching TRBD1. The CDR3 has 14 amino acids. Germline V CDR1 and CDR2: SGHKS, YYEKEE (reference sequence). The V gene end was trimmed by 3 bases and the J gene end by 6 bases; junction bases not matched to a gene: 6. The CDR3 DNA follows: TGTGCCAGCAGCTCCCGACAGGGGGAGGATGGCTACACCTTC. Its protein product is CASSSRQGEDGYTF.

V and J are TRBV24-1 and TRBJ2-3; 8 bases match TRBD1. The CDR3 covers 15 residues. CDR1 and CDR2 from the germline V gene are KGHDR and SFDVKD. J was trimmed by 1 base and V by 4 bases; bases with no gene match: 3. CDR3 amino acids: CATSDTGQGTDTQYF. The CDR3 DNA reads TGTGCCACCAGTGACACGGGACAGGGCACAGATACGCAGTATTTT.

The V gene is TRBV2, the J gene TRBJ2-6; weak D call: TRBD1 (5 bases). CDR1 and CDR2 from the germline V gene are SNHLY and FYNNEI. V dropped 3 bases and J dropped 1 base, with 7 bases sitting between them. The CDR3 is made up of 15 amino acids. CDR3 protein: CASSDRGSGANVLTF. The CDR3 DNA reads TGTGCCAGCAGTGATAGGGGATCTGGGGCCAACGTCCTGACTTTC.

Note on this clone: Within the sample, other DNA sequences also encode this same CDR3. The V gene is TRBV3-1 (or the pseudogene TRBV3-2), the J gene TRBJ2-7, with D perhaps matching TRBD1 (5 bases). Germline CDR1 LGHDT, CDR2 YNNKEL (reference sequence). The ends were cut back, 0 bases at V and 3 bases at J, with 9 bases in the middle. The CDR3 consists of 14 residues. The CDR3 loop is CASSQDRVGYEQYF. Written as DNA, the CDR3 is TGTGCCAGCAGCCAAGACAGGGTGGGCTACGAGCAGTACTTC.

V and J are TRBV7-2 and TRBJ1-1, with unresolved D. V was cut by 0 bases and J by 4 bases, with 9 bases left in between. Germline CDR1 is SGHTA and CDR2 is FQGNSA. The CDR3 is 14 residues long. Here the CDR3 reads CASSLAGESTEAFF. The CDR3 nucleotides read TGTGCCAGCAGCTTAGCCGGGGAAAGCACTGAAGCTTTCTTT.

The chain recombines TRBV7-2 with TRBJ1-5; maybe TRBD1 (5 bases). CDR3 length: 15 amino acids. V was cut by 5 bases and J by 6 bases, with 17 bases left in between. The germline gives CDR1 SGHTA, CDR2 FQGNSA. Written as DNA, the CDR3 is TGTGCCAGCAGCGCCGGGTCTCCGGGGGGTCAGCCCCAGCATTTT. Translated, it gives CASSAGSPGGQPQHF.

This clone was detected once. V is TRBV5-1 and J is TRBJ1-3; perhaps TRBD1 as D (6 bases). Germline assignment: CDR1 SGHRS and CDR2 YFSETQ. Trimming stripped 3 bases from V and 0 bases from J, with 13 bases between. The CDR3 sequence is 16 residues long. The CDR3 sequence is CASSWEQGFSGNTIYF. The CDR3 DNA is TGCGCCAGCAGCTGGGAACAGGGTTTCTCTGGAAACACCATATATTTT.

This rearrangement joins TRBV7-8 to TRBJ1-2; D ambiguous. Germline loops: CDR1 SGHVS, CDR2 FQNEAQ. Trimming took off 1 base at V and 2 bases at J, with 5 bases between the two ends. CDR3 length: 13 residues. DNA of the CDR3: TGTGCCAGCAGCTTAGGGGCGAACTATGGCTACACCTTC. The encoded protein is CASSLGANYGYTF.

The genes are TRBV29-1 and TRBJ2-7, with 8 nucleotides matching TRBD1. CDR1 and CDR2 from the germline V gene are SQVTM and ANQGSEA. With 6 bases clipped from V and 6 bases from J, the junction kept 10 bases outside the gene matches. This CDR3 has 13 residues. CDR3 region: CSVLDREGLEQYF. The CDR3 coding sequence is TGCAGCGTGCTGGACAGGGAAGGCCTCGAGCAGTACTTC.

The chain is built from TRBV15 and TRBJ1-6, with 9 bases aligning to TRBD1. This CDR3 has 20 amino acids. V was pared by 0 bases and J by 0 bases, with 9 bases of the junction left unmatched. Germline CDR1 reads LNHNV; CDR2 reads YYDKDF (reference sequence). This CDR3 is CATSRDNRDRVDSYNSPLHF. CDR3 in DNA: TGTGCCACCAGCAGAGATAACCGGGACAGGGTAGACTCCTATAATTCACCCCTCCACTTT.

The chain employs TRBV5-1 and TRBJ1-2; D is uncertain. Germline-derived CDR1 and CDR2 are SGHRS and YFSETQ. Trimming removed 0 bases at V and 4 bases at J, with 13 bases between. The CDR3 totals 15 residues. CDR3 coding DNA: TGCGCCAGCAGCTTGGAGGTTGTGGGGAGCTATGGCTACACCTTC. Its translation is CASSLEVVGSYGYTF.

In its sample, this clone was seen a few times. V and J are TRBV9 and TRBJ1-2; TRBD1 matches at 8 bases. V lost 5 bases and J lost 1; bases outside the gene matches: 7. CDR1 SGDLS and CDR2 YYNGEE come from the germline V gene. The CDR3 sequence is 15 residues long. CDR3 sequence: CASSPQGASNYGYTF. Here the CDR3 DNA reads TGTGCCAGCAGTCCCCAGGGGGCAAGTAACTATGGCTACACCTTC.

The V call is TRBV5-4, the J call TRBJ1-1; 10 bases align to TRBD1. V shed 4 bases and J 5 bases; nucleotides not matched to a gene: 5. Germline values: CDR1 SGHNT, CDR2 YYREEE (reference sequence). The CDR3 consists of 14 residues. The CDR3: CASSPTGGSTEAFF. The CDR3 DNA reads TGTGCCAGCAGCCCGACAGGGGGCAGTACTGAAGCTTTCTTT.